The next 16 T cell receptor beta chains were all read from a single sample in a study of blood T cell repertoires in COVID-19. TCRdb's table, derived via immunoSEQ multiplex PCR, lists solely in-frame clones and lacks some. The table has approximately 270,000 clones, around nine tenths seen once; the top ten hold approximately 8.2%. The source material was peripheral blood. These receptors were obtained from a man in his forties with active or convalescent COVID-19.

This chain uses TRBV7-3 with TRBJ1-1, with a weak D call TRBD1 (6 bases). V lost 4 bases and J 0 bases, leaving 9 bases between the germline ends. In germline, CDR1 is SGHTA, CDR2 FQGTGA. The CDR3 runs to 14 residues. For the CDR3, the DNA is TGTGCCAGCAGCTCTGGACAGTTGAACACTGAAGCTTTCTTT. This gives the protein CASSSGQLNTEAFF.

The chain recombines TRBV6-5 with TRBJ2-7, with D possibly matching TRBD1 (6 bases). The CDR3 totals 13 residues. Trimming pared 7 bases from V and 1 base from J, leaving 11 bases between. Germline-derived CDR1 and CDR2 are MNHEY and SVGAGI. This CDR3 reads CASTHRGSYEQYF. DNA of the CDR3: TGTGCCAGCACCCATAGGGGGTCCTACGAGCAGTACTTC.

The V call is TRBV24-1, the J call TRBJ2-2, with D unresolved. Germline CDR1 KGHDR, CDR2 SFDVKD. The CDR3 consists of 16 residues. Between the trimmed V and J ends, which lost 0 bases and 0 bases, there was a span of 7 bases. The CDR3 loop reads CATSDLPRTNTGELFF. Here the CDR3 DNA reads TGTGCCACCAGTGATTTGCCCAGGACGAACACCGGGGAGCTGTTTTTT.

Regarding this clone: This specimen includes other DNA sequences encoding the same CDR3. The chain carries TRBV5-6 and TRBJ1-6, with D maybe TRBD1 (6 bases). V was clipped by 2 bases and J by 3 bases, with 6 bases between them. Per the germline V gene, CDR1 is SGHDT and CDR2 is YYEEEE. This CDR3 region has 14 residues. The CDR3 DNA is TGTGCCAGCAGCTTACAGGGCTATAATTCACCCCTCCACTTT. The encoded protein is CASSLQGYNSPLHF.

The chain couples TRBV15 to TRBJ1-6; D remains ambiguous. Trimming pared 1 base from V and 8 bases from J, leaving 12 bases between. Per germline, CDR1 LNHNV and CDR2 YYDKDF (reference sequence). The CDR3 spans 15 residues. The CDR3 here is CATSRVREGDSPLHF. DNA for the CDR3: TGTGCCACCAGCAGAGTTAGAGAAGGAGATTCACCCCTCCACTTT.

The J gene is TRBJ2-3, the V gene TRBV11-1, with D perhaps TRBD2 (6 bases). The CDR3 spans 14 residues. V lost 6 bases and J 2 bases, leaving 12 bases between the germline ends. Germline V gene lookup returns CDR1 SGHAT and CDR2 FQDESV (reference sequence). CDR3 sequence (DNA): TGTGCCAGCAGACCGGGACTTATCACAGATACGCAGTATTTT. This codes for CASRPGLITDTQYF.

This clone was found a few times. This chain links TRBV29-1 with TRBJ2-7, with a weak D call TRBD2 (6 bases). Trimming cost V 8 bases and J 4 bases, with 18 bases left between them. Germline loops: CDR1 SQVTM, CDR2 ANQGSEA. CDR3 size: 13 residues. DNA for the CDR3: TGCAGCTTCCGTGGAGGGGTGGGGTACGAGCAGTACTTC. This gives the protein CSFRGGVGYEQYF.

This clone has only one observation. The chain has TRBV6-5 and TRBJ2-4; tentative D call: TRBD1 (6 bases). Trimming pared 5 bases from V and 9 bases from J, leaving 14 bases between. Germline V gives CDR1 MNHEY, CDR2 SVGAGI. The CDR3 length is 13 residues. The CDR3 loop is CASSPQGDGIQYF. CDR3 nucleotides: TGTGCCAGCAGTCCACAGGGTGACGGCATTCAGTACTTC.

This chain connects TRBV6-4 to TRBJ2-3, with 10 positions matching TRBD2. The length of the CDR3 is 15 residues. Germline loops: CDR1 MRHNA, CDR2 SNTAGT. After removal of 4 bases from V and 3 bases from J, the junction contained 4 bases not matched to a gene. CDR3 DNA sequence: TGTGCCAGCAGTGTAAGCGGGGGGGCGACAGATACGCAGTATTTT. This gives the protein CASSVSGGATDTQYF.

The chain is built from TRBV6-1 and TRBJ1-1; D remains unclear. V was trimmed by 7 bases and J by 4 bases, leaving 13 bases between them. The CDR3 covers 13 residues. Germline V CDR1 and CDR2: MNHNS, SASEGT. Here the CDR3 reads CASTLSEGTEAFF. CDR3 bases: TGTGCCAGCACCCTCAGCGAGGGCACTGAAGCTTTCTTT.

CDR3 residues: CASSYRTEAFF. CDR3 nucleotides: TGTGCCAGCAGTTACCGCACTGAAGCTTTCTTT. The J gene is TRBJ1-1, the V gene TRBV6-5; D is uncertain. The CDR3 has 11 amino acids. In germline, CDR1 is MNHEY, CDR2 SVGAGI. V lost 2 bases to trimming and J lost 4 bases, with 2 bases between them.

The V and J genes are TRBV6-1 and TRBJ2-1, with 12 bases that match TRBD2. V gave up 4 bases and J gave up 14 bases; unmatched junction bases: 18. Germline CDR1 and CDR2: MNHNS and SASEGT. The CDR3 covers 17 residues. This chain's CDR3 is CASSAGDLLAGGRSKFF. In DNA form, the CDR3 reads TGTGCCAGCAGTGCCGGCGACTTACTAGCGGGAGGCCGAAGCAAGTTCTTC.

CDR3 loop: CAWSVQRGLGSPLHF. The CDR3 nucleotides are TGTGCCTGGAGTGTACAAAGGGGGCTGGGTTCACCCCTCCACTTT. The J gene is TRBJ1-6, the V gene TRBV30; 7 bases are shared with TRBD1. The trim removed 0 bases at V and 9 bases at J, leaving 8 bases unmatched. The CDR3 has 15 amino acids. Germline lookup yields CDR1 GTSNPN and CDR2 SVGIG (reference sequence).

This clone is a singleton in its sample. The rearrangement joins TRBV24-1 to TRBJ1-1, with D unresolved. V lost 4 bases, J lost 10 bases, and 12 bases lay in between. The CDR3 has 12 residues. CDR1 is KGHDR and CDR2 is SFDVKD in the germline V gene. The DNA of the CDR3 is TGTGCCACCAGTGACCCACAGATGGGAGCTTTCTTT. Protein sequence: CATSDPQMGAFF.

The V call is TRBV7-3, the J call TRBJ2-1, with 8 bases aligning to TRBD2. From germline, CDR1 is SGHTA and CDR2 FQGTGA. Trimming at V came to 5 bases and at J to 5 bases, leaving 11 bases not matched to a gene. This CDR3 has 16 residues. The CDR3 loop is CASSPEPGGLDNEQFF. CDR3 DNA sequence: TGTGCCAGCAGCCCCGAGCCGGGGGGGCTTGACAATGAGCAGTTCTTC.

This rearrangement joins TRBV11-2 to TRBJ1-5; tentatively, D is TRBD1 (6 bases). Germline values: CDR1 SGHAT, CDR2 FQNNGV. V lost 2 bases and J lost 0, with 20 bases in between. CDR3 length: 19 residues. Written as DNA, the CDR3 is TGTGCCAGCAGCTTAAATTTTGAGCCTGGACAGATTAGCAATCAGCCCCAGCATTTT. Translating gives CASSLNFEPGQISNQPQHF.